This record concerns one T cell receptor beta chain sequence. This clone occurred a few times. The antigen it binds to is not known. No much larger clone is present one base from it, and per-base qualities are unavailable. The CDR3 starts with the cysteine, ends with the phenylalanine, and has 13 residues. Solely the CDR3 DNA is kept, with 39 bases framed from the first base. V and J lose 6 bases and 4 bases, and a span of 12 bases separates them. The CDR1 and CDR2 encoded by the germline V gene are SNHLY and FYNNEI. This entry is derived from a study of blood T cell repertoires in COVID-19 (dated by TCRdb to the early 2020s). About the full investigation: Samples from collaborators originated in the United States, Italy and Spain and spanned both the acute and convalescent phases of COVID-19. The prospective study material was composed of cDNA or gDNA derived from T cells, B-cell-depleted T cells, or PBMCs. The dataset comprised deeply sampled blood TCRbeta repertoires from subjects exposed to, actively infected with, or recovered from COVID-19. A freely available public database, intended as a resource for researchers studying the immune response to SARS-CoV-2, is where the repertoires were released. The samples were drawn from the first 160 participants of the ongoing ImmuneRACE study and from 950 to 1,500 subjects provided by 6 global collaborators. Sample metadata almost always included a de-identified subject ID, COVID-19 status, age in years and sex. Where HLA class I and class II types were available, the types were taken from metadata supplied by the sample provider, not from assay-based typing.

TCRbeta CDR3 regions were amplified from genomic DNA by means of the immunoSEQ Assay, a bias-controlled multiplex PCR. As for the authors' bioinformatics: The number of nucleated cells in each sample was estimated by amplification of reference gene primers within the assay. To quantify the absolute abundance of each unique TCRbeta CDR3 rearrangement, sequence reads were collapsed and filtered. For each sample, productive Simpson clonality was calculated by taking the square root of Simpson's diversity index across productive rearrangements. Imported from immuneACCESS, the table was reduced by TCRdb to in-frame sequences with V and J called. These copies leave out some clones; in studies compared against another copy, an unresolved V gene accounts for under half, and the cause of the remainder is not known. V and J calls plus clone size are reproduced from that table; the DNA served to infer D and trimming. This sample comprises some 50,000 clones, around four fifths of them detected only once. Over 2% of the sample comes from the top ten.

The collaborating institutions used their own protocols to collect whole blood in K2EDTA tubes. For TCRbeta analysis, collaborators shipped samples as frozen whole blood, isolated PBMCs, or DNA extracted from either of those sample types. Broad study findings and their caveats: The amount of clinical and demographic metadata varied by source and participant and was provided uncurated.

This receptor was identified in a man aged 50 to 60 with acute or convalescent COVID-19. Sequencing input: peripheral blood. Rearrangement joined TRBV2 to TRBJ1-2, with TRBD1 as a weak D call on 6 bases. At the DNA level, the sequence is TGTGCCAGCAGGGAGGACAGCGTCTATGGCTACACCTTC. Translation gives CASREDSVYGYTF.